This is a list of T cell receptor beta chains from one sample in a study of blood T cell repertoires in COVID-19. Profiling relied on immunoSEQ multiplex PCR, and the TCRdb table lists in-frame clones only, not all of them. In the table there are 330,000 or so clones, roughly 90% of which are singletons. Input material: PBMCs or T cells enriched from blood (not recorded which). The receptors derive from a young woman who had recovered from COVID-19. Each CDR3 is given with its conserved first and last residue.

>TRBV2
CASSEQGLPNGNTIYF
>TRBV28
CASSLMEGIRRGANVLTF
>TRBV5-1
CASSPLSREAEAFF
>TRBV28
CASSSAPLTYEQYF
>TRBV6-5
CASSPRGTGGGEQYF
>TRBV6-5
CASSLADVNSPLHF
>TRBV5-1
CASSLGTDAGNTIYF
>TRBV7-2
CASSPQGNEQFF
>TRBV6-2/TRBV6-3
CASSYFGGGYNEQFF
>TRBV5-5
CASSLRLSGGQADTQYF
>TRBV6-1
CASSELWGQGGYEQYF
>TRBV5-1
CASTRTSGRIGEQFF
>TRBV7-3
CASSVGTSGDTQYF
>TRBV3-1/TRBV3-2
CASSYGGSSSYNEQFF
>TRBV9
CASSVGVVEGETQYF
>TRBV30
CAWSGAGPAFF
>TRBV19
CASRPLPRQGETDTQYF
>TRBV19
CASSQPGSNSPLHF
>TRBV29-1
CSAAQGDTEAFF
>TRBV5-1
CASSSQGVRVETQYF
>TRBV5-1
CASSPGQGNSPLHF
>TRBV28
CASIGLVDEQYF
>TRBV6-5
CASRNLGEGNSPLHF
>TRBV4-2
CASSQEGDNEKLFF
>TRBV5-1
CASSSRLGNSPGGNSPLHF
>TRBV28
CASSLSDSPLHF
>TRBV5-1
CASSRHDQGDYGYTF
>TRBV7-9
CASSQGLAGGDFQETQYF
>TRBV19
CASRPRGVGANVLTF
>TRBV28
CASCQGRSPLHF
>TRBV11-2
CASSTRQGNTEAFF
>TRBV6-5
CASSYKGATYEQYF
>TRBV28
CASSLGTSGRNYNEQFF
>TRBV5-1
CASSLGVAGGQETQYF
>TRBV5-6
CASSYPQGSTDTQYF
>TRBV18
CASSHPTYGYEQFF
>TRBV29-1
CSVRASLPPHEQYF
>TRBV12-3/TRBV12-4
CASGTAYEQYF
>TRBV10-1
CASMRGRTESANYGYTF
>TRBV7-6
CASSEQETQYF
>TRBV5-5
CASSSDRMNTEAFF
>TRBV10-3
CAISGGRGSNYGYTF
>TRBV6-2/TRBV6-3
CASIPGQGAANTEAFF
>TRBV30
CAWSGGQSNSPLHF